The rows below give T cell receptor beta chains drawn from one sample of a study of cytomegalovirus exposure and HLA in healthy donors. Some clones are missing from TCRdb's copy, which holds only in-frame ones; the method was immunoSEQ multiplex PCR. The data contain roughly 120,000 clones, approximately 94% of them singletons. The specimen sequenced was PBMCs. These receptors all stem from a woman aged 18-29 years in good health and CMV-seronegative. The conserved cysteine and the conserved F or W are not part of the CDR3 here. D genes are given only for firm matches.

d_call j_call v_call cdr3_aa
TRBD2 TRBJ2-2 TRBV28 ASSPSGGRLNGELF
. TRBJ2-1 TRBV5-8 ASSLASDSSYNEQF
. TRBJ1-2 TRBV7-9 ASTPLQTGVYGYT
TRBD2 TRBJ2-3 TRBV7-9 ASIPARGGLDTQY
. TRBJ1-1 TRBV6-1 ASSARDHLGGTEAF
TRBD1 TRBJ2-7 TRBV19 ASSYRGRSYEQY
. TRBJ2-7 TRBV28 ASSPVAYEQY
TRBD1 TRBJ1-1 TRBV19 ASSMGRGQFVPEAF
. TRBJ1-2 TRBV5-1 ASTLIPTDYGYT
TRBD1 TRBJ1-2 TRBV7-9 ASSLLTGEGDT
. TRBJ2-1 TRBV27 ASSDWGERSDEQF
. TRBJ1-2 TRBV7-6 ASTQSPGQYAGYT
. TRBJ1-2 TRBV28 ASRARGAQSRGYT
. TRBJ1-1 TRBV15 ATGGVLSESF
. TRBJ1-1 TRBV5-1 ASSELQGSDTEAF
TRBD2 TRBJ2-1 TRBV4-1 ASSTRTSGRGNEQF
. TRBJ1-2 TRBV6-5 ASSYSTGQNYGYT
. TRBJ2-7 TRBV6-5 ASSYSRRGLYEQY
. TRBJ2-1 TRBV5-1 ASSPSGAIYNEQF
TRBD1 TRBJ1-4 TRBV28 ASSLWAGGNEKLF
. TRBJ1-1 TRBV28 ASSEGNTEAF
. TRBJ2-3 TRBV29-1 SVGVQGREADTQY
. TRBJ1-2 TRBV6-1 ASSGSGAGVNYGYT
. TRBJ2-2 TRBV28 ASSFGARTNTGELF
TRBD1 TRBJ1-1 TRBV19 ASSRYGTGDTMRMNTEAF
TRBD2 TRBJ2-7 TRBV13 ASSLGLTSGSKGSLHEQY
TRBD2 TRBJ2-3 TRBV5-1 ASSLTGTRGPDTQY
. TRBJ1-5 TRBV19 ASSRGYQPQH
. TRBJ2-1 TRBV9 ASSVSGFSYNEQF
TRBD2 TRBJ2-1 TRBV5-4 ASTWASGRRDEQF
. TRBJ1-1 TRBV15 ATSRERSGGTEAF
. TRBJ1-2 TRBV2 ASSEAGTDYGYT
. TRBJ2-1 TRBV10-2 ASSDVGANEQF
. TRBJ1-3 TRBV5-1 ASSWGDSGNTIY
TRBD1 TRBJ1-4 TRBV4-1 ASSHSPGQGDEKLF
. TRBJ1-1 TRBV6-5 ASSYGQNTEAF
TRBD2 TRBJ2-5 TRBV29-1 SSGGFGVQETQY